Below are 26 T cell receptor beta chains sequenced from a single sample in a study of blood T cells in healthy people across ages. With a J-beta primer mix and a sample-barcoded 5' primer, a second PCR ran about 7 to 12 cycles. TCRdb ran MiXCR on the 5' RACE reads and lists one entry per CDR3 protein. The table includes roughly 860,000 distinct CDR3 sequences, 55% to 65% detected once. Sequencing used blood. The receptors here all came from a man aged 30 to 45 in good health.

In its sample, this clonotype was seen many times. V gene TRBV7-2 combines with J gene TRBJ2-5; D possibly matches TRBD1 or TRBD2 (5 bases each). V was shortened by 4 bases and J by 7 bases, with 19 bases between the two germline ends. Per the germline V gene, CDR1 is SGHTA and CDR2 is FQGNSA. The CDR3 spans 15 residues. CDR3 nucleotide sequence: TGTGCCAGCAGCTCAGATCGGGGCAACACTGGGACCCAGTACTTC. Residues: CASSSDRGNTGTQYF.

This clonotype came up a few times. The J gene is TRBJ2-1, the V gene TRBV7-9; 7 positions agree with TRBD1. The V gene's germline CDR1 is SEHNR and CDR2 FQNEAQ (reference sequence). Unmatched junction bases numbered 15, after V lost 5 bases and J lost 8 bases. This CDR3 spans 16 amino acids. The CDR3: CASSPPRQGHFDEQFF. In DNA form, the CDR3 reads TGTGCCAGCAGCCCGCCACGACAGGGTCATTTCGATGAGCAGTTCTTC. The full variable domain, its missing parts supplied by reference TRBV7-9 and TRBJ2-1, is DTGVSQNPRHKITKRGQNVTFRCDPISEHNRLYWYRQTLGQGPEFLTYFQNEAQLEKSRLLSDRFSAERPKGSFSTLEIQRTEQGDSAMYLCASSPPRQGHFDEQFFGPGTRLTVL.

This clonotype was counted a few times. The chain is built from TRBV27 and TRBJ2-4, with 9 nucleotides matching TRBD1. The J call may be mistaken, given a closer DNA end match to TRBJ2-7. In germline, CDR1 is MNHEY, CDR2 SMNVEV (reference sequence). The CDR3 has 16 amino acids. This CDR3 is CASSAGQGPSTYEQYF. For the CDR3, the DNA is TGTGCCAGCAGTGCCGGACAGGGGCCGTCTACCTACGAGCAGTACTTC.

The V and J genes are TRBV2 and TRBJ1-5; D remains ambiguous. CDR1 is SNHLY and CDR2 is FYNNEI in the germline V gene. V shed 9 bases and J shed 1 base, with 10 bases lying between them. The length of the CDR3 is 13 residues. Here the CDR3 reads CASRTGSNQPQHF. Written as DNA, the CDR3 is TGTGCCAGTAGGACTGGGAGCAATCAGCCCCAGCATTTT.

In its sample, this clonotype was seen a few times. This rearrangement joins TRBV29-1 to TRBJ1-2; no firm D call. The V gene lost 7 bases and the J gene lost 5 bases, with 20 bases spanning the gap. Per germline, CDR1 SQVTM and CDR2 ANQGSEA. The CDR3 has 14 residues. The CDR3 DNA sequence: TGCAGCGGCTACTTGCGGGGTGGGAGGTATGGCTACACCTTC. Translated: CSGYLRGGRYGYTF.

This clonotype came up a few times. V and J are TRBV28 and TRBJ2-4; 8 nucleotides align to TRBD1. The CDR3 is 15 amino acids. Germline CDR1 is MDHEN and CDR2 is SYDVKM. The V gene end was trimmed by 4 bases and the J gene end by 3 bases; junction bases not matched to a gene: 5. CDR3 residues: CASSSGQGFKNIQYF. CDR3 DNA: TGTGCCAGCAGTTCCGGACAGGGTTTCAAAAACATTCAGTACTTC.

As to this clonotype: This may arise from a read error, as a much more abundant clone is one base away. The chain employs TRBV27 and TRBJ2-2; no definite D call. The V gene's germline CDR1 is MNHEY and CDR2 SMNVEV (reference sequence). The CDR3 totals 17 residues. The V end was cut by 7 bases, the J end by 0 bases, with 18 bases between. The CDR3 loop reads CASTGPGHIANTGELFF. The CDR3 DNA is TGTGCCAGCACCGGCCCAGGCCATATCGCGAACACCGGGGAGCTGTTTTTT.

The rearrangement uses TRBV7-9 and TRBJ2-5; TRBD1 matches at 8 bases. There are 17 residues in the CDR3. J gave up 11 bases and V 5 bases, and 22 bases lay outside the gene matches. Germline V gene sequence: CDR1 SEHNR, CDR2 FQNEAQ (reference sequence). The CDR3 DNA sequence: TGTGCCAGCAGCCCCCGGAGTGGGACAGGAACCATAAATGAGCAGTACTTC. Its translation is CASSPRSGTGTINEQYF.

This rearrangement joins TRBV12-3 or TRBV12-4 to TRBJ2-3; 14 bases fit TRBD2. V gave up 1 base and J gave up 4 bases; unmatched junction bases: 1. This CDR3 is built from 16 residues. CDR3 protein: CASSLGLAGGADTQYF. CDR3 nucleotide sequence: TGTGCCAGCAGTTTAGGACTAGCGGGGGGGGCAGATACGCAGTATTTT.

The chain is built from TRBV20-1 and TRBJ2-7; 9 bases match TRBD1. Trimming cost V 0 bases and J 0 bases; bases outside gene matches: 6. Per the germline V gene, CDR1 is DFQATT and CDR2 is SNEGSKA (reference sequence). CDR3 length: 16 residues. CDR3 loop: CSARDSGTGSSYEQYF. CDR3 bases: TGCAGTGCTAGAGACTCCGGGACAGGGAGCTCCTACGAGCAGTACTTC.

V is TRBV6-5 and J is TRBJ2-2; D not resolved. The germline CDR1 and CDR2 sequences are MNHEY and SVGAGI. V lost 6 bases and J lost 3, with 8 bases in between. CDR3 size: 13 residues. The DNA for the CDR3 is TGTGCCAGCAGGCCACTCGACACCGGGGAGCTGTTTTTT. Translated, it gives CASRPLDTGELFF.

This clonotype was seen more than once but under ten times. The rearrangement joins TRBV12-3 or TRBV12-4 to TRBJ2-5, with TRBD1 matching over 8 bases. V lost 4 bases and J lost 2; bases outside the gene matches: 6. CDR3 length: 15 amino acids. The CDR3: CASSSPRDRQETQYF. CDR3 sequence (DNA): TGTGCCAGCAGTTCCCCTCGGGACAGGCAAGAGACCCAGTACTTC.

The chain uses TRBV29-1 and TRBJ1-2; D unresolved. Germline CDR1 and CDR2: SQVTM and ANQGSEA. CDR3 size: 14 residues. Deletions cut 5 bases from V and 4 bases from J, with 17 bases between. The CDR3 coding sequence is TGCAGCGTTCATTCTTTCGGGGAGACCTATGGCTACACCTTC. Translated: CSVHSFGETYGYTF.

The J gene is TRBJ2-1, the V gene TRBV7-3, with 10 nucleotides matching TRBD2. The germline V gene encodes CDR1 SGHTA and CDR2 FQGTGA. CDR3 size: 16 residues. Trimming removed 4 bases from V and 6 bases from J; junction bases left unmatched: 9. Here the CDR3 reads CASSYLAGATTNEQFF. The CDR3 DNA reads as TGTGCCAGCAGCTACCTAGCGGGGGCCACTACCAATGAGCAGTTCTTC.

The V call is TRBV5-1, the J call TRBJ2-7, with D unresolved. The germline gives CDR1 SGHRS, CDR2 YFSETQ. CDR3 length: 16 amino acids. Trimming removed 0 bases from V and 2 bases from J, with 15 bases in between. The CDR3: CASSLEAVAFPYEQYF. For the CDR3, the DNA is TGCGCCAGCAGCTTGGAGGCGGTGGCGTTCCCCTACGAGCAGTACTTC.

The chain employs TRBV6-1 and TRBJ2-7, with 7 bases fitting TRBD1. The germline V gene encodes CDR1 MNHNS and CDR2 SASEGT. The CDR3 extends over 15 amino acids. V dropped 6 bases and J dropped 0; count of bases not matched to a gene: 8. CDR3 bases: TGTGCCAGCAGCCCCGGGACAGCAGACTCCTACGAGCAGTACTTC. Translating gives CASSPGTADSYEQYF.

The chain couples TRBV7-9 to TRBJ2-2; no firm D call. CDR3 length: 15 residues. Trimming took off 3 bases at V and 2 bases at J, with 10 bases between the two ends. Germline CDR1 SEHNR, CDR2 FQNEAQ (reference sequence). The CDR3 sequence is CASSFSFPNTGELFF. The CDR3 DNA is TGTGCCAGCAGCTTCAGTTTCCCAAACACCGGGGAGCTGTTTTTT.

This sequence joins TRBV29-1 and TRBJ2-5; possibly TRBD1 for D (6 bases). CDR3 length equals 14 residues. Germline CDR1 SQVTM, CDR2 ANQGSEA. The ends were cut back, 6 bases at V and 11 bases at J, with 25 bases in the middle. The CDR3 loop reads CSVPTQGGYNEQYF. DNA of the CDR3: TGCAGCGTGCCCACACAGGGCGGCTACAATGAGCAGTACTTC.

This chain links TRBV14 with TRBJ2-1, with D perhaps matching TRBD2 (6 bases). The V end was cut by 0 bases, the J end by 10 bases, with 13 bases between. CDR3 length equals 14 residues. CDR1 is SGHDN and CDR2 is FVKESK in the germline V gene. The CDR3 reads CASSQDVRGGEQFF. In DNA, the CDR3 is TGTGCCAGCAGCCAAGATGTGCGGGGAGGCGAGCAGTTCTTC.

V is TRBV7-6 and J is TRBJ2-5; 8 positions agree with TRBD2. Germline-derived CDR1 and CDR2 are SGHVS and FNYEAQ. V shed 5 bases, J shed 5 bases, and the junction held 10 bases outside the gene matches. The CDR3 is 15 amino acids. The CDR3 sequence is CASSTGTSSSETQYF. The CDR3 coding sequence is TGTGCCAGCAGCACTGGGACTAGTTCTTCGGAGACCCAGTACTTC.

In DNA form, the CDR3 reads TGCAGTGCTAGAGAGGGCAGGGTATCCTACGAGCAGTACTTC. Protein product: CSAREGRVSYEQYF. This chain uses TRBV20-1 with TRBJ2-7; a weak D match, TRBD1 (5 bases). Germline V CDR1 and CDR2: DFQATT, SNEGSKA (reference sequence). V was cut by 0 bases and J by 1 base, with 10 bases left in between. The CDR3 runs to 14 residues.

This clonotype was counted only a few times. The rearrangement uses TRBV4-2 and TRBJ2-1; no firm D call. CDR1 LGHNA and CDR2 YNFKEQ come from the germline V gene. The V gene lost 1 base and the J gene lost 8 bases, with 15 bases spanning the gap. The CDR3 length is 15 residues. The CDR3 loop reads CASSQASSRLDEQFF. CDR3 nucleotides: TGTGCCAGCAGCCAAGCCTCTAGTCGTCTCGATGAGCAGTTCTTC.

This chain links TRBV10-3 with TRBJ1-1; a possible D gene is TRBD1 (5 bases). Germline V gene data show CDR1 as ENHRY and CDR2 as SYGVKD. Between the trimmed V and J ends, which lost 4 bases and 5 bases, there was a span of 8 bases. This CDR3 region has 12 residues. The CDR3 DNA follows: TGTGCCATCAGTGCGAAGGGGACTGAAGCTTTCTTT. As protein: CAISAKGTEAFF.

The CDR3 DNA reads as TGCGCCAGCAGCCTCGAGACAGGGGGGCATGTGAACACTGAAGCTTTCTTT. Protein product: CASSLETGGHVNTEAFF. The chain joins TRBV4-3 to TRBJ1-1, with 9 bases lining up with TRBD1. Trimming cost V 4 bases and J 0 bases; bases outside gene matches: 9. Germline CDR1 is LGHNA and CDR2 is YSLEER. The CDR3 is 17 residues long.

This sequence joins TRBV27 and TRBJ1-4, with D maybe TRBD1 (5 bases). Germline CDR1 MNHEY, CDR2 SMNVEV (reference sequence). The CDR3 contains 15 residues. The V end lost 5 bases, the J end lost 4 bases, and 14 bases lay between the germline ends. CDR3 in DNA: TGTGCCAGCAGTCTTAGCGCGGGGGGTAATGAAAAACTGTTTTTT. Its translation is CASSLSAGGNEKLFF. Together with reference TRBV27 and TRBJ1-4, the CDR3 gives the full variable domain: EAQVTQNPRYLITVTGKKLTVTCSQNMNHEYMSWYRQDPGLGLRQIYYSMNVEVTDKGDVPEGYKVSRKEKRNFPLILESPSPNQTSLYFCASSLSAGGNEKLFFGSGTQLSVL.

This chain links TRBV13 with TRBJ2-1; D is unclear. The germline V gene encodes CDR1 PRHDT and CDR2 FYEKMQ (reference sequence). CDR3 size: 12 residues. Trimming shortened V by 3 bases and J by 6 bases, and 6 bases separated the two germline ends. The CDR3 reads CASSFDGNEQFF. For the CDR3, the DNA is TGTGCCAGCAGCTTTGACGGCAATGAGCAGTTCTTC.